This section outlines one TCR beta chain sequence together with its context. V was shortened by 6 bases and J by 0 bases, with 12 bases between the two germline ends. The CDR3 covers 14 residues. This entry belongs to a study of CD8 T cells in ankylosing spondylitis. TCRdb passed the 5' RACE reads through MiXCR, listing each CDR3 protein once. The sample includes 250,000 or so distinct CDR3 sequences, about 24% of them seen just once. Sequences were obtained from blood, either unsorted or a sorted T cell fraction (not recorded which). The genes are TRBV12-3 or TRBV12-4 and TRBJ2-7; D may be TRBD1 (6 bases). The TCR comes from a male donor with ankylosing spondylitis or in good health (not recorded which). The CDR3, as DNA: TGTGCCAGCAGGTACAGGGAGAGCTCCTACGAGCAGTACTTC. This codes for CASRYRESSYEQYF.